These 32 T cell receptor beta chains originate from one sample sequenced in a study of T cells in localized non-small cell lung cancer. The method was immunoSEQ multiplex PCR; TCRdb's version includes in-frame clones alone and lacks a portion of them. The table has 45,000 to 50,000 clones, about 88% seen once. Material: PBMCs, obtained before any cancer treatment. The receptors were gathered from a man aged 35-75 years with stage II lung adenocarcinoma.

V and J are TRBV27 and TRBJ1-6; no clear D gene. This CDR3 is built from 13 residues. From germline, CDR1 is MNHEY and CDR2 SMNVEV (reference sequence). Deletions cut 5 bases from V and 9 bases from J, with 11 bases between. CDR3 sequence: CASSQNTGSPLHF. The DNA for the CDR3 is TGTGCCAGCAGTCAGAACACTGGTTCACCCCTCCACTTT.

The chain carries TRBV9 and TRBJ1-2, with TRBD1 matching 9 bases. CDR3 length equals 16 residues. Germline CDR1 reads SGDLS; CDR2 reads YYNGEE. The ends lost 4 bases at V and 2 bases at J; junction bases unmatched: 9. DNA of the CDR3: TGTGCCAGCAGCCCTCCCGGGACAGGGAACAACTATGGCTACACCTTC. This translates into CASSPPGTGNNYGYTF.

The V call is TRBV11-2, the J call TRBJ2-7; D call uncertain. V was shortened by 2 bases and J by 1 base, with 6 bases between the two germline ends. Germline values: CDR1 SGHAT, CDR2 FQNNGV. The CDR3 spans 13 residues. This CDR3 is CASSLSESYEQYV. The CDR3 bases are TGTGCCAGCAGCTTATCAGAATCCTACGAGCAGTACGTC.

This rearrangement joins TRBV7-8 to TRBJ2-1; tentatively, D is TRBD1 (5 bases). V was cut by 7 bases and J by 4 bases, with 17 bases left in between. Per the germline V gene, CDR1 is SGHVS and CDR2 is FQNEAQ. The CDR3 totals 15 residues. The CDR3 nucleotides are TGTGCCAGCACCCCCCCTGGCAGGGCGTACAATGAGCAGTTCTTC. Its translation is CASTPPGRAYNEQFF.

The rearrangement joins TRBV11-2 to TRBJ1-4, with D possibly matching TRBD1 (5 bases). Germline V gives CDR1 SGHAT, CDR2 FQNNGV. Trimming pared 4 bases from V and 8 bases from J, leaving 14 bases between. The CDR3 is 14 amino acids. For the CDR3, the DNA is TGTGCCAGCAGCTCCGGGGCCCTGGGCGAAAAACTGTTTTTT. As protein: CASSSGALGEKLFF.

In DNA form, the CDR3 reads TGTGCCAGCGGATACTCTAAATACAATGAGCAGTTCTTC. As protein: CASGYSKYNEQFF. The gene calls are TRBV27 and TRBJ2-1; the D is unclear. Per germline, CDR1 MNHEY and CDR2 SMNVEV (reference sequence). The CDR3 has 13 amino acids. Deletions cut 8 bases from V and 4 bases from J, with 12 bases between.

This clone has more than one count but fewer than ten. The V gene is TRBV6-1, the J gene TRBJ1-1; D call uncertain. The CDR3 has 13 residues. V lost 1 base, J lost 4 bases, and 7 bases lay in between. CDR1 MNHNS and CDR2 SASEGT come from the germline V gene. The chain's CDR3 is CASSEGTATEAFF. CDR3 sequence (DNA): TGTGCCAGCAGTGAAGGTACAGCCACTGAAGCTTTCTTT.

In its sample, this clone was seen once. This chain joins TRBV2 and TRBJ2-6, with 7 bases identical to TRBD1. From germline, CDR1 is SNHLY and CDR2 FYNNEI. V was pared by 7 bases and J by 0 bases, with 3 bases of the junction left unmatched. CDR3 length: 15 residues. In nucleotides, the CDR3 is TGTGCCAGCAATAGGGACAGCTCTGGGGCCAACGTCCTGACTTTC. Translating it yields CASNRDSSGANVLTF.

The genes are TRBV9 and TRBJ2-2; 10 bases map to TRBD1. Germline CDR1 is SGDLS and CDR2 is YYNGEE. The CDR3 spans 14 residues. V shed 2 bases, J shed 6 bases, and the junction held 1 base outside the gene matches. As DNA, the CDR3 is TGTGCCAGCAGCGTCGGACAGGGGGCCGGGGAGCTGTTTTTT. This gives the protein CASSVGQGAGELFF.

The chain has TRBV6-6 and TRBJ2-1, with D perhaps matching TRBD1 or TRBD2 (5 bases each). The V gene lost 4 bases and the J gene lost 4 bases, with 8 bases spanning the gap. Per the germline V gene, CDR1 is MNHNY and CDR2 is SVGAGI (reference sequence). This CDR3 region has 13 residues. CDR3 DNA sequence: TGTGCCAGCAGTTCGGGGCGGTACAATGAGCAGTTCTTC. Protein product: CASSSGRYNEQFF.

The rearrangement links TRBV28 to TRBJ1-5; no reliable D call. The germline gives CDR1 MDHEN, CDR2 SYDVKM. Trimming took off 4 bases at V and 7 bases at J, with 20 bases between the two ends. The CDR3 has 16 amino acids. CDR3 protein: CASSSPREGVGQPQHF. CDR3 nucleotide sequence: TGTGCCAGCAGTTCCCCGAGGGAGGGCGTTGGGCAGCCCCAGCATTTT. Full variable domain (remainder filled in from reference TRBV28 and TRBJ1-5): DVKVTQSSRYLVKRTGEKVFLECVQDMDHENMFWYRQDPGLGLRLIYFSYDVKMKEKGDIPEGYSVSREKKERFSLILESASTNQTSMYLCASSSPREGVGQPQHFGDGTRLSIL.

The CDR3 DNA follows: TGCGCCAGCAGCCCGGACTCCTATGGCTACACCTTC. This sequence encodes CASSPDSYGYTF. The rearrangement joins TRBV5-1 to TRBJ1-2; D is ambiguous. This CDR3 spans 12 amino acids. Germline assignment: CDR1 SGHRS and CDR2 YFSETQ. V gave up 4 bases and J gave up 4 bases, with 8 bases separating them.

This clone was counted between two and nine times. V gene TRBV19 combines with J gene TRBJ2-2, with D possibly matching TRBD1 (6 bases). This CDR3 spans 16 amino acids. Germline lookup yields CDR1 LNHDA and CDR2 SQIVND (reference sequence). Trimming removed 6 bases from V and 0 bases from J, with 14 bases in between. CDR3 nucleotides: TGTGCCAGTAGCTCAAACAGGGTCGCGAACACCGGGGAGCTGTTTTTT. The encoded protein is CASSSNRVANTGELFF.

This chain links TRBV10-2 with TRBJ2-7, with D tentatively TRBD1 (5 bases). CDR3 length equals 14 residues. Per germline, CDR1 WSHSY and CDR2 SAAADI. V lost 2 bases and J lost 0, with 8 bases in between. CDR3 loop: CASSEDSLSYEQYF. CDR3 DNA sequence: TGCGCCAGCAGTGAGGACAGTCTCTCCTACGAGCAGTACTTC.

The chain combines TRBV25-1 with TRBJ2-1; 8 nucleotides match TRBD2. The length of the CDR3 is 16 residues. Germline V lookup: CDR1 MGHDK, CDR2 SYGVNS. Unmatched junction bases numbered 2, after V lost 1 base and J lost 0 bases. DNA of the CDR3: TGTGCCAGCAGTGAATGGACTAGCAGCTCCTACAATGAGCAGTTCTTC. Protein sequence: CASSEWTSSSYNEQFF.

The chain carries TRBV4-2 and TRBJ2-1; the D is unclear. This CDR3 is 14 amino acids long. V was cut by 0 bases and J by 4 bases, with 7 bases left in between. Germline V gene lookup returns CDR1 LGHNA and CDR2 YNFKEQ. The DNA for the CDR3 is TGTGCCAGCAGCCAAGATAATGATTACAATGAGCAGTTCTTC. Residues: CASSQDNDYNEQFF.

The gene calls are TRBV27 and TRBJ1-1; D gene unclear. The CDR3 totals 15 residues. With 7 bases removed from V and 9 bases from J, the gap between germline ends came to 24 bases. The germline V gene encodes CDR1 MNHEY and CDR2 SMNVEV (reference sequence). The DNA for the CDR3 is TGTGCCAGCACCCCCGCCGAGGACGGACTGGGGAAAGCTTTCTTT. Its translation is CASTPAEDGLGKAFF.

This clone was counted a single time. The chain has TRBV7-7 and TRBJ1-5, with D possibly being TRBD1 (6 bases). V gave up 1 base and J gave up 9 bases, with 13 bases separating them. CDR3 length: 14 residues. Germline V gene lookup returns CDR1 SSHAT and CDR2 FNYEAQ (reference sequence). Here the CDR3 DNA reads TGTGCCAGCAGCTTAGAGGGGGGCGAACGGCCCCAGCATTTT. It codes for CASSLEGGERPQHF.

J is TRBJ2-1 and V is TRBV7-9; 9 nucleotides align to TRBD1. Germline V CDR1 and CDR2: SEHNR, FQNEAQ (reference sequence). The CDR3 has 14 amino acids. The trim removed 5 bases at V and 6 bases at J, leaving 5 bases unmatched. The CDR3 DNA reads TGTGCCAGCAGCCCGACAGGGGGGCTCAATGAGCAGTTCTTC. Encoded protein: CASSPTGGLNEQFF.

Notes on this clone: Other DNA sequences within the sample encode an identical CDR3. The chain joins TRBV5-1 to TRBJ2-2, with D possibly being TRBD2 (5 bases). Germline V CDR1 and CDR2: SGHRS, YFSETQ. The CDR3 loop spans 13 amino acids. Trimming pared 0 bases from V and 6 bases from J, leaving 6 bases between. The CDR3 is CASSLDGAGELFF. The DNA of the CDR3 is TGCGCCAGCAGCTTGGACGGGGCCGGGGAGCTGTTTTTT.

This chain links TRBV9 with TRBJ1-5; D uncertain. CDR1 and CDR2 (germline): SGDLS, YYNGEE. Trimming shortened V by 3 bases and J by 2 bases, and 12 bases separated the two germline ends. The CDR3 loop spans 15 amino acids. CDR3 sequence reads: CASSADPAGNQPQHF. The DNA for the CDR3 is TGTGCCAGCAGCGCCGACCCGGCGGGCAATCAGCCCCAGCATTTT. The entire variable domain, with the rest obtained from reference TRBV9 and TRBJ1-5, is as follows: DSGVTQTPKHLITATGQRVTLRCSPRSGDLSVYWYQQSLDQGLQFLIQYYNGEERAKGNILERFSAQQFPDLHSELNLSSLELGDSALYFCASSADPAGNQPQHFGDGTRLSIL.

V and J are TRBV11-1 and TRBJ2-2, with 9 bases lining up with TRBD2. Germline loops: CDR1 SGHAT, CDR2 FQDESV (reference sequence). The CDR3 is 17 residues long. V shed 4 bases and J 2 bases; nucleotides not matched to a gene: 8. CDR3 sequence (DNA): TGTGCCAGCAGCTACTCCCGACTAGCGGTCAACACCGGGGAGCTGTTTTTT. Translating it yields CASSYSRLAVNTGELFF.

For the CDR3, the DNA is TGTGCCAGTGCTCAGGACCGATACTACAATGAGCAGTTCTTC. The encoded protein is CASAQDRYYNEQFF. The chain couples TRBV19 to TRBJ2-1; unclear D gene. Germline CDR1 LNHDA, CDR2 SQIVND (reference sequence). The CDR3 runs to 14 residues. V lost 8 bases and J 3 bases, leaving 14 bases between the germline ends. Filled out from reference TRBV19 and TRBJ2-1, the complete variable domain reads DGGITQSPKYLFRKEGQNVTLSCEQNLNHDAMYWYRQDPGQGLRLIYYSQIVNDFQKGDIAEGYSVSREKKESFPLTVTSAQKNPTAFYLCASAQDRYYNEQFFGPGTRLTVL.

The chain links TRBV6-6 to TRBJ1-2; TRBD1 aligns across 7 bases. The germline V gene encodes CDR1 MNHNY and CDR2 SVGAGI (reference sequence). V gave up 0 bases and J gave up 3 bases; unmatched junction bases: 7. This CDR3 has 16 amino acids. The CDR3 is CASSYSKTGQDYGYTF. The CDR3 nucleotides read TGTGCCAGCAGTTACTCGAAAACCGGACAGGACTATGGCTACACCTTC.

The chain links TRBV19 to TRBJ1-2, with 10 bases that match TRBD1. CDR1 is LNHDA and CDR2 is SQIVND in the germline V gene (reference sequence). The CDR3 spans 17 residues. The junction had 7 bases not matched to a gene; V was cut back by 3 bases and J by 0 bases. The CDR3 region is CASSMRDRGLPNYGYTF. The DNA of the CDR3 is TGTGCCAGTAGTATGCGGGACAGGGGCTTACCTAACTATGGCTACACCTTC. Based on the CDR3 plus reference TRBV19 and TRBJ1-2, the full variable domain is DGGITQSPKYLFRKEGQNVTLSCEQNLNHDAMYWYRQDPGQGLRLIYYSQIVNDFQKGDIAEGYSVSREKKESFPLTVTSAQKNPTAFYLCASSMRDRGLPNYGYTFGSGTRLTVV.

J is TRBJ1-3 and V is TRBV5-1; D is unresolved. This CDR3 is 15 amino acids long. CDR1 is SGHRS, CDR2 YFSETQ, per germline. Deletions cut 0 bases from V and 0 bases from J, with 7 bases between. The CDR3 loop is CASSLESSSGNTIYF. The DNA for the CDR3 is TGCGCCAGCAGCTTGGAATCGAGCTCTGGAAACACCATATATTTT.

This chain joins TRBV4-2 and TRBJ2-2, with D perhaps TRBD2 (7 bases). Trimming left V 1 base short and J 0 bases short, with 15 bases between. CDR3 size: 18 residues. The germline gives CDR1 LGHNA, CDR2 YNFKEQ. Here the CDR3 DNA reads TGTGCCAGCAGCCAAGGAGGGGGAGGGAATGCGAACACCGGGGAGCTGTTTTTT. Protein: CASSQGGGGNANTGELFF.

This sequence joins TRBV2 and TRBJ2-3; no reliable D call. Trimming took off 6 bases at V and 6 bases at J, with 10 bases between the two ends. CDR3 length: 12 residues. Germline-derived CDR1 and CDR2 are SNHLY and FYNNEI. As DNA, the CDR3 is TGTGCCAGCAGAATGTTTTTGGATACGCAGTATTTT. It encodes CASRMFLDTQYF.

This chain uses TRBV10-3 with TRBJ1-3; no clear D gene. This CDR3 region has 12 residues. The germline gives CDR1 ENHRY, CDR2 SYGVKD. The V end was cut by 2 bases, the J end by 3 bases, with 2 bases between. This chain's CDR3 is CAISEGGNTIYF. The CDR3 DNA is TGTGCCATCAGTGAGGGTGGAAACACCATATATTTT.

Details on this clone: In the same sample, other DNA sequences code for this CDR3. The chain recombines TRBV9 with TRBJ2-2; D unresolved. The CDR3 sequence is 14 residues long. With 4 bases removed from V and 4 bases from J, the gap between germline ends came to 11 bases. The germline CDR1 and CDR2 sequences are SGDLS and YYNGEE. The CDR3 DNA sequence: TGTGCCAGCAGCCGAAACGTGGGCACCGGGGAGCTGTTTTTT. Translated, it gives CASSRNVGTGELFF.

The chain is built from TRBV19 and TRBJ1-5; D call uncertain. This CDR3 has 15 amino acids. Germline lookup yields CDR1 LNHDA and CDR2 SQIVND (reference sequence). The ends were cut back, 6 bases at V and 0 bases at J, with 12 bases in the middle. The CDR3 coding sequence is TGTGCCAGTAGCGAGAGCGGCTATAGCAATCAGCCCCAGCATTTT. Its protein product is CASSESGYSNQPQHF.

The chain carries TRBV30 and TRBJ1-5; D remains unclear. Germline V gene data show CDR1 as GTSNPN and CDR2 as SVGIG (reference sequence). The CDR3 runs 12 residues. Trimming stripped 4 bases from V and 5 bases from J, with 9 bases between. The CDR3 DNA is TGTGCCTGGAACCGAGAGGATCAGCCCCAGCATTTT. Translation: CAWNREDQPQHF.